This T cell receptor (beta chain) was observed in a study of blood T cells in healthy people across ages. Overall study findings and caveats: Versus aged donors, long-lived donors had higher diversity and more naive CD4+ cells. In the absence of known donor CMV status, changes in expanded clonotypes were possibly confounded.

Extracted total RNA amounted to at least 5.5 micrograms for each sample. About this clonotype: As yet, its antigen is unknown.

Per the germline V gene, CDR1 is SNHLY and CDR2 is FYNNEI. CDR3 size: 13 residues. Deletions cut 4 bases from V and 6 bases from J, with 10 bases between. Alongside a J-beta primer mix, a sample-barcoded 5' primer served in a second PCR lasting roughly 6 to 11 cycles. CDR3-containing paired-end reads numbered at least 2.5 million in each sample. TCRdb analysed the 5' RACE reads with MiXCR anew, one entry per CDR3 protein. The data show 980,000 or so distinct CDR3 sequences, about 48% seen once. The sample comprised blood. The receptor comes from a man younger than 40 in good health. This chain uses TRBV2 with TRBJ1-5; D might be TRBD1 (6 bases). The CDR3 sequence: CASSGFRGQPQHF. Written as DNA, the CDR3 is TGTGCCAGCAGTGGCTTCAGGGGTCAGCCCCAGCATTTT.